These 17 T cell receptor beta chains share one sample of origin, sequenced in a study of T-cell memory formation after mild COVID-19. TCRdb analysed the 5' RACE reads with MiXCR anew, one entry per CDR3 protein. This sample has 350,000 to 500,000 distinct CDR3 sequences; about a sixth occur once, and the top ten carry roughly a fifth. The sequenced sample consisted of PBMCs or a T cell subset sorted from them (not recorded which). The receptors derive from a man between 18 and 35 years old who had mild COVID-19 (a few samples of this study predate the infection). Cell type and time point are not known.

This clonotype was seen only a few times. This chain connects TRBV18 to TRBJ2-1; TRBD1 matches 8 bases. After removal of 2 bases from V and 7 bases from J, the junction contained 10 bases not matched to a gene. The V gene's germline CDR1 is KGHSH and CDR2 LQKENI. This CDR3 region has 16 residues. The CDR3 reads CASSPYRGQGRNEQFF. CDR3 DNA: TGTGCCAGCTCACCATACCGAGGACAGGGTCGAAATGAGCAGTTCTTC.

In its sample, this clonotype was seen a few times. CDR3 DNA sequence: TGTGCCAGCAGCTTCGACAGGGGGCCTGGCTACACCTTC. Protein: CASSFDRGPGYTF. The V gene is TRBV7-9, the J gene TRBJ1-2; 10 nucleotides agree with TRBD1. Germline V gene data show CDR1 as SEHNR and CDR2 as FQNEAQ (reference sequence). The length of the CDR3 is 13 residues. Losses at the gene ends were 3 bases for V and 7 bases for J; bases not matched to a gene: 2.

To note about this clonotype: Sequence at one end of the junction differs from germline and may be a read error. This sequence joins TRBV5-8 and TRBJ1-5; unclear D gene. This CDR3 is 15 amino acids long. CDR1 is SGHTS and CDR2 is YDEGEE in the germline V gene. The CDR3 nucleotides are TGTGCCAGCAGCTTTGAGGGATTTAGCAATCAGCCCCAGAATTTT. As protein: CASSFEGFSNQPQNF. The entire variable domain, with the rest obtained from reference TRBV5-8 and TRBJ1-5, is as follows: EAGVTQSPTHLIKTRGQQATLRCSPISGHTSVYWYQQALGLGLQFLLWYDEGEERNRGNFPPRFSGRQFPNYSSELNVNALELEDSALYLCASSFEGFSNQPQNFGDGTRLSIL.

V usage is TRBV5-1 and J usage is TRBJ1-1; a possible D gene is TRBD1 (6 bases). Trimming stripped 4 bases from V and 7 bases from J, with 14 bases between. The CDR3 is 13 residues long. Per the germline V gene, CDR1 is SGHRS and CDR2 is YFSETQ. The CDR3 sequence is CASSPTGPVEAFF. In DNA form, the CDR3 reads TGCGCCAGCAGCCCGACAGGTCCTGTTGAAGCTTTCTTT. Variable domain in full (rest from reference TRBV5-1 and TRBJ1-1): KAGVTQTPRYLIKTRGQQVTLSCSPISGHRSVSWYQQTPGQGLQFLFEYFSETQRNKGNFPGRFSGRQFSNSRSEMNVSTLELGDSALYLCASSPTGPVEAFFGQGTRLTVV.

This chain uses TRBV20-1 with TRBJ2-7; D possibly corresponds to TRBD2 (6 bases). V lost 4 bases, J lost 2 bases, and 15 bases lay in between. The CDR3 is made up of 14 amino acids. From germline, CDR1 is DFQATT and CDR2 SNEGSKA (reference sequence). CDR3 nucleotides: TGCAGTGCTATAATTAGCGGCCCTCCCTACGAGCAGTACTTC. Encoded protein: CSAIISGPPYEQYF.

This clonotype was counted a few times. CDR3 nucleotide sequence: TGTGCCAGCAGCTATGGCTACACCTTC. This codes for CASSYGYTF. J is TRBJ1-2 and V is TRBV27; D call uncertain. The germline V and J ends were trimmed by 6 bases and 4 bases, with 0 bases remaining between them. The V gene's germline CDR1 is MNHEY and CDR2 SMNVEV (reference sequence). The CDR3 runs 9 residues.

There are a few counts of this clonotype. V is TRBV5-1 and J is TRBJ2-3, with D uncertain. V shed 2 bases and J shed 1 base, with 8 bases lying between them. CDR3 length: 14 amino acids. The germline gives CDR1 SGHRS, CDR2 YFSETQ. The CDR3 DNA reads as TGCGCCAGCAGCTTTACGCTTGGCACAGATACGCAGTATTTT. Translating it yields CASSFTLGTDTQYF.

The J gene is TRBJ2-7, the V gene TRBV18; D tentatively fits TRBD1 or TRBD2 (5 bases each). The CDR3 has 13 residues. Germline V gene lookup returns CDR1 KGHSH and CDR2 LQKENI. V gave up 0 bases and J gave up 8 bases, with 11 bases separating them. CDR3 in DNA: TGTGCCAGCTCACCACCTCCACCGGGACAGCAGTACTTC. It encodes CASSPPPPGQQYF.

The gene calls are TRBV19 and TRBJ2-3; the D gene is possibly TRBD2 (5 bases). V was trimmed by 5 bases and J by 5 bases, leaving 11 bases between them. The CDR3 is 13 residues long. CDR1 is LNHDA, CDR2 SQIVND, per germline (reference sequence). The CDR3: CASSQRAEDTQYF. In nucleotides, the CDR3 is TGTGCCAGTAGTCAGCGAGCGGAAGATACGCAGTATTTT.

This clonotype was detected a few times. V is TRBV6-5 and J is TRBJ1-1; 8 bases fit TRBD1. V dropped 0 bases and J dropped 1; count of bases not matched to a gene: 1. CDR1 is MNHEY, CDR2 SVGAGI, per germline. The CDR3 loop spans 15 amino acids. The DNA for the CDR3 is TGTGCCAGCAGTTACTCGGGACAGGCGAACACTGAAGCTTTCTTT. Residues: CASSYSGQANTEAFF.

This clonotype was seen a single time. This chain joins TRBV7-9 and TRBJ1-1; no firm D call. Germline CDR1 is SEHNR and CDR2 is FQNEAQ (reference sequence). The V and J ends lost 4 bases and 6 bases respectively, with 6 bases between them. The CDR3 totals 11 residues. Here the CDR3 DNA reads TGTGCCAGCAGCTATAACGCTGAAGCTTTCTTT. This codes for CASSYNAEAFF.

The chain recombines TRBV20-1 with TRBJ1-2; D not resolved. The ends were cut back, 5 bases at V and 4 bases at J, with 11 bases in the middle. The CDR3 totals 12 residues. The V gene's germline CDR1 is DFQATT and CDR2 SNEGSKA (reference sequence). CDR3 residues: CSAPDQRYGYTF. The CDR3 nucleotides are TGCAGTGCTCCAGACCAGCGCTATGGCTACACCTTC.

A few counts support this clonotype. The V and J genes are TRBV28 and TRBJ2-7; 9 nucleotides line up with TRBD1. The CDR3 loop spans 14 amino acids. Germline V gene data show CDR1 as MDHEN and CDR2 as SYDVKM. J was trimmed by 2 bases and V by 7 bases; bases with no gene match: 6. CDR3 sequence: CASIPGTGPYEQYV. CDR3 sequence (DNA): TGTGCCAGCATCCCCGGGACAGGGCCCTACGAGCAGTACGTC.

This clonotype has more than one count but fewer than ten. The CDR3 here is CASSQSLAHPYEQYV. The CDR3 coding sequence is TGTGCCAGCAGCCAAAGCCTAGCCCATCCCTACGAGCAGTACGTC. The V gene is TRBV4-2, the J gene TRBJ2-7; D might be TRBD2 (5 bases). Trimming shortened V by 2 bases and J by 2 bases, and 13 bases separated the two germline ends. The CDR3 length is 15 residues. Germline assignment: CDR1 LGHNA and CDR2 YNFKEQ.

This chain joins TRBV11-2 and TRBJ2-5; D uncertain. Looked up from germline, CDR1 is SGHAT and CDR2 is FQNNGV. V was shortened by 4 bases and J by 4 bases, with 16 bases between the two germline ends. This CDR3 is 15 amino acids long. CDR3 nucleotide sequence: TGTGCCAGCAGCTCCGGAACGGAGATGGTAGAGACCCAGTACTTC. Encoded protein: CASSSGTEMVETQYF.

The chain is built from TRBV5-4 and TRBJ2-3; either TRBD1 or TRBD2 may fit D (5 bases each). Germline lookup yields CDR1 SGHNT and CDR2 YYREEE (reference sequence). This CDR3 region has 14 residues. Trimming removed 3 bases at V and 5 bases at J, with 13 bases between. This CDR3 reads CASSWTRGGDTQYF. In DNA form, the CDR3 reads TGTGCCAGCAGCTGGACGAGGGGCGGAGATACGCAGTATTTT.

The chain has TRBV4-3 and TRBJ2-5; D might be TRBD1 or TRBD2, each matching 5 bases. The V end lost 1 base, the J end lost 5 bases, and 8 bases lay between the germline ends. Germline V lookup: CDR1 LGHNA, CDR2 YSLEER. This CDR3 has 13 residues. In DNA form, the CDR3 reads TGCGCCAGCAGCCAAGCAGGGAGTGAGACCCAGTACTTC. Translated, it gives CASSQAGSETQYF.